The clone carrying this TCR beta chain was recorded a few times. This sample is part of a study of blood T cell repertoires in COVID-19. Enrollment of patients from Seattle took place during active infection, with longitudinal follow-up. This CDR3 comprises 12 residues. CDR1 and CDR2 from the germline V gene are SEHNR and FQNEAQ (reference sequence). V lost 4 bases, J lost 6 bases, and 9 bases lay in between. Repertoires were generated with immunoSEQ multiplex PCR, while TCRdb's copy carries only in-frame clones and drops some. The data show 96,000 or so clones, about 90% seen once. Material: peripheral blood. The clonotype was recovered from a human donor with COVID-19, enrolled during active disease. The donor label of this sample is uncertain. The chain has TRBV7-9 and TRBJ1-2; a weak D match, TRBD1 (5 bases). CDR3 in DNA: TGTGCCAGCAGCTCAGACAGTAATGGCTACACCTTC. Protein product: CASSSDSNGYTF.